This entry concerns a single T cell receptor (beta chain). Its specificity is not known. 5'-RACE, quantitative and with molecular barcodes, yielded the TCR beta libraries. TCRdb reanalysed the 5' RACE reads using MiXCR and keeps one entry per CDR3 protein. The repertoire holds under 300,000 distinct CDR3 sequences, with over 15% as singletons. This CDR3 comprises 16 residues. Trimming left V 4 bases short and J 1 base short, with 14 bases between. Germline V gives CDR1 LNHDA, CDR2 SQIVND (reference sequence). The sample originates from a study of CD8 T cells in ankylosing spondylitis. Points from the study as a whole: Within peripheral blood, clones linked to disease were CD8+ and relatively rare. Disease-linked clones were reportedly significantly enriched in matched ankylosing spondylitis synovial fluid.

V usage is TRBV19 and J usage is TRBJ2-1, with a possible D match to TRBD2 (6 bases). Sequences were obtained from blood, either unsorted or a sorted T cell fraction (not recorded which). The TCR comes from a male donor with ankylosing spondylitis or in good health (not recorded which). In DNA, the CDR3 is TGTGCCAGTAGTAAATTTGGGGGGAATTCCTACAATGAGCAGTTCTTC. This sequence encodes CASSKFGGNSYNEQFF.